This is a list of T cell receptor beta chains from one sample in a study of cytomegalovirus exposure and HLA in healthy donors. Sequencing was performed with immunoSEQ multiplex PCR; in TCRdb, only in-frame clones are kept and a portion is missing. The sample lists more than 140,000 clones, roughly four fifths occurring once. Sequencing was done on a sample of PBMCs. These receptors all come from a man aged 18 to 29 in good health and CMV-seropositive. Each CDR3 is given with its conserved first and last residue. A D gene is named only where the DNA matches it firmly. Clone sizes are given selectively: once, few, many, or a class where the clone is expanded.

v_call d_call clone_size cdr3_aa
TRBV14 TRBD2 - CASSAPGGGYYNEQFF
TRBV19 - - CASSPPGYGYTF
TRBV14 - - CASSQAGRSQPQHF
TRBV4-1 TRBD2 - CASSRLAVSYEQYF
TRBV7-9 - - CSSSLGSSPEGEQYF
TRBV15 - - CATSREPLFSSGNTIYF
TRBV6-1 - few CATRLTGETQYF
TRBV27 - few CASSDRIGTSYEQYF
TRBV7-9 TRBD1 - CASSAGQGKEKLFF
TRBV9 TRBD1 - CASRPGQGTTNEKLFF
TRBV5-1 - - CASSLNPEKETQYF
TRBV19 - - CASSHRFPYGYTF
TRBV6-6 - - CASSSPTSTYEQYF
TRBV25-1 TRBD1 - CASSSTRGPRNTIYF
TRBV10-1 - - CASSEGSTAQETQYF
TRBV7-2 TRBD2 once CASSLQILGLADGTQYF
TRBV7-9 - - CASSLNSWEVRTEAFF
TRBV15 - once CATSRGVLAGIYEQYF
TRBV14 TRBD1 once CASSQGTGATINYGYTF
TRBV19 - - CASSIDASSGNTIYF
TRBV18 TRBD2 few CASSPVREGGYNEQFF
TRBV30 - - CAWMTGSYEQYF
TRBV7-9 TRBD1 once CASSFNRGTGKNIQYF
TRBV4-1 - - CASSQERTIYEQYF
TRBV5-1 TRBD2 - CASSATSGINNEQFF
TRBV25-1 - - CASSVYLYGDQETQYF
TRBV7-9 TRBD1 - CASSLSAGGLVAF
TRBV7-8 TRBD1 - CASSPGTGRNTIYF
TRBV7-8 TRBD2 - CASSSHGTSGGAGTDTQYF
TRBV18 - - CASSQTTETNTEAFF
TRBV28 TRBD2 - CASSLDSRLATKDTQYF
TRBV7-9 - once CASSLDVTVNEKLFF
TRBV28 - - CASSTTTTGRGGANVLTF
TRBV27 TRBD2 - CASSGLAGVHEQYF
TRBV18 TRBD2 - CASLRTSGIYEQFF
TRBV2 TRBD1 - CASSSPITTGDYGYTF
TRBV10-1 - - CARGDPLGEQYF
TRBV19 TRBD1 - CASSIPGTGGYEQYF
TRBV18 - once CASSPQDAGPGTETQYF
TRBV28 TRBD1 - CASSPRGGGSEKLFF
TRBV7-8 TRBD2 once CASSSYSGRAYNEQFF
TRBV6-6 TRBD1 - CASSYLSGGGTEAFF
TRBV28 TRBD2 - CASSFGTSSRYNEQFF
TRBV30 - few CAWTIGTLLNPTSGNTIYF
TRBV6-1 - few CASSGGVNTEAFF
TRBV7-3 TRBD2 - CASSDYSGSYNEQFF
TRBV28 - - CASSLTGGNEKLFF